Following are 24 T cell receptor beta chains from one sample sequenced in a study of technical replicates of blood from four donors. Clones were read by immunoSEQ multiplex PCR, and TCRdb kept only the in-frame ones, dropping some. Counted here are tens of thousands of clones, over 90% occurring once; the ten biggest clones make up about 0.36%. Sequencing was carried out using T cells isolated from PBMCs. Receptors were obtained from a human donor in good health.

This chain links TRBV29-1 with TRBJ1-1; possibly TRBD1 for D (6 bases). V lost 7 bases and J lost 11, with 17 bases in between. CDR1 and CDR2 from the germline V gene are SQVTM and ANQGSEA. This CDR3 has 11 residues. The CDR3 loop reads CSAPGQVGAFF. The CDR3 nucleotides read TGCAGCGCCCCGGGACAAGTTGGCGCTTTCTTT. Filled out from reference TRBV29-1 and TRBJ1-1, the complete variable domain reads SAVISQKPSRDICQRGTSLTIQCQVDSQVTMMFWYRQQPGQSLTLIATANQGSEATYESGFVIDKFPISRPNLTFSTLTVSNMSPEDSSIYLCSAPGQVGAFFGQGTRLTVV.

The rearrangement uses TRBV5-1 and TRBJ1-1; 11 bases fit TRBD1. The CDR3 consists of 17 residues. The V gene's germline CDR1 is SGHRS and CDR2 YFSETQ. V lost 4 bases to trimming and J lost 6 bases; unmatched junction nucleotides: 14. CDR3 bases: TGCGCCAGCAGCCCGAGGACAGGGGGCGAGCCTGGGGCTGAAGCTTTCTTT. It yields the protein CASSPRTGGEPGAEAFF.

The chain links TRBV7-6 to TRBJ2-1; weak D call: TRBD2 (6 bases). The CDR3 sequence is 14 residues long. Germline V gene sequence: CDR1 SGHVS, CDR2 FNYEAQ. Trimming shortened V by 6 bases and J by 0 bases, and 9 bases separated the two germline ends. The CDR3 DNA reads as TGTGCCAGCAGGCCGGGAGCCTCCTACAATGAGCAGTTCTTC. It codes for CASRPGASYNEQFF.

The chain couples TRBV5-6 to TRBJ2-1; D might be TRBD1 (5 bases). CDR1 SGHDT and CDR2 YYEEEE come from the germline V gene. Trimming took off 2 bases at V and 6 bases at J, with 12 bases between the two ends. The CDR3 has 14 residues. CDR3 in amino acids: CASSFRDRANEQFF. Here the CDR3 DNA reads TGTGCCAGCAGCTTTCGAGACAGAGCCAATGAGCAGTTCTTC.

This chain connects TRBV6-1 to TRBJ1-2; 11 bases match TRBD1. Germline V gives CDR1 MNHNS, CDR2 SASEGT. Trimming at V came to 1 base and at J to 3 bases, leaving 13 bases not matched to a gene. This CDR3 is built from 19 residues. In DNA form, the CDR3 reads TGTGCCAGCAGTGAAGGGACAGGGGGCGCATTAGGGGCTGACTATGGCTACACCTTC. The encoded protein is CASSEGTGGALGADYGYTF.

CDR3 in amino acids: CASTPQGAGKLFF. The CDR3 region has the DNA TGTGCCAGCACCCCCCAGGGGGCCGGGAAACTGTTTTTT. The chain joins TRBV6-5 to TRBJ1-4, with TRBD1 matching 8 bases. CDR1 MNHEY and CDR2 SVGAGI come from the germline V gene. The CDR3 extends over 13 amino acids. Losses at the gene ends were 7 bases for V and 11 bases for J; bases not matched to a gene: 9.

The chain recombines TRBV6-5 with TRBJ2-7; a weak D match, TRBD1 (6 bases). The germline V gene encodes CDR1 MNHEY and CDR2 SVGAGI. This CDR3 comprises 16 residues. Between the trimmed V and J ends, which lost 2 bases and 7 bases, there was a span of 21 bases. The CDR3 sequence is CASSYGETGSPLEQYF. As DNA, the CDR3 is TGTGCCAGCAGTTACGGCGAAACAGGGTCTCCTTTGGAGCAGTACTTC.

The CDR3 sequence: CASSQIGLADSYEQYF. The CDR3 DNA reads TGCGCCAGCAGCCAGATCGGACTAGCGGACTCCTACGAGCAGTACTTC. The genes are TRBV4-3 and TRBJ2-7, with 10 bases fitting TRBD2. This CDR3 spans 16 amino acids. Trimming took 3 bases from V and 0 from J; bases not matched to a gene: 5. CDR1 is LGHNA, CDR2 YSLEER, per germline.

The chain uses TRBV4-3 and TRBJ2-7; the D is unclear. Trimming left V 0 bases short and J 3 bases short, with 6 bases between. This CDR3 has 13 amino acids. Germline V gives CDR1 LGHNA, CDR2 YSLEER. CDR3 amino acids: CASSQELYYEQYF. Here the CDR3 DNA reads TGCGCCAGCAGCCAAGAACTATACTACGAGCAGTACTTC.

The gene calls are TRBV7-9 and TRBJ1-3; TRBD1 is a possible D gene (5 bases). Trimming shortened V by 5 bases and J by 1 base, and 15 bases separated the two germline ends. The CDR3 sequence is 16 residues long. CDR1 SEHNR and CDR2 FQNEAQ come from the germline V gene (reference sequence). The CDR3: CASSQGLPKSGNTIYF. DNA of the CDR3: TGTGCCAGCAGCCAGGGACTCCCAAAGTCTGGAAACACCATATATTTT.

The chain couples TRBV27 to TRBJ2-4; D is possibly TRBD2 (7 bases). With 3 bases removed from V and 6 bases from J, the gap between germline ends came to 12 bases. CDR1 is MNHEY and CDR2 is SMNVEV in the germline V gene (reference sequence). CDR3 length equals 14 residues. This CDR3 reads CASSLGGPLNIQYF. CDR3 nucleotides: TGTGCCAGCAGTTTGGGGGGGCCCCTAAACATTCAGTACTTC.

The CDR3 DNA reads as TGCGCCAGCAGCTTTAGCGGGACCTCCTACAATGAGCAGTTCTTC. It codes for CASSFSGTSYNEQFF. This chain uses TRBV5-1 with TRBJ2-1, with 8 bases that match TRBD2. J lost 0 bases, V lost 2 bases, and 1 base had no gene match. There are 15 residues in the CDR3. Germline V CDR1 and CDR2: SGHRS, YFSETQ.

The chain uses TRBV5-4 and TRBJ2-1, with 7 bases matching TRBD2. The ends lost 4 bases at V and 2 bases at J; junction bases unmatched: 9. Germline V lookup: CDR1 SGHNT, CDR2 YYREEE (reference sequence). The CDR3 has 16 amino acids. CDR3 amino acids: CASSLRTGGPYNEQFF. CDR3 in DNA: TGTGCCAGCAGCCTTAGAACGGGGGGACCCTACAATGAGCAGTTCTTC.

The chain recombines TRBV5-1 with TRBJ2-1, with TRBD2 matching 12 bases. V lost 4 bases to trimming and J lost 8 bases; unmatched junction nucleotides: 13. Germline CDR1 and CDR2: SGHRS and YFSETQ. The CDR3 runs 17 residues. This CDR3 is CASSPSGLAGGGYEQFF. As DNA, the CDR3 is TGCGCCAGCAGCCCTTCTGGGCTAGCGGGAGGGGGCTATGAGCAGTTCTTC. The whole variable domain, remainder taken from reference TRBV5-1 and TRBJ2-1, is KAGVTQTPRYLIKTRGQQVTLSCSPISGHRSVSWYQQTPGQGLQFLFEYFSETQRNKGNFPGRFSGRQFSNSRSEMNVSTLELGDSALYLCASSPSGLAGGGYEQFFGPGTRLTVL.

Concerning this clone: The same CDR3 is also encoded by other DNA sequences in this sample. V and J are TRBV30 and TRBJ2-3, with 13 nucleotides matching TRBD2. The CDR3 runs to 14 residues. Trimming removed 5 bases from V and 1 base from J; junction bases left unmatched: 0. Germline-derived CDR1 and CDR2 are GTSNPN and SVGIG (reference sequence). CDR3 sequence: CAWGLAGGTDTQYF. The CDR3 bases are TGTGCCTGGGGACTAGCGGGAGGCACAGATACGCAGTATTTT.

DNA of the CDR3: TGTGCCAGTAGTCAGGGGGCCCCCAATCAGCCCCAGCATTTT. Protein: CASSQGAPNQPQHF. The chain is built from TRBV19 and TRBJ1-5, with 8 bases aligning to TRBD1. This CDR3 region has 14 residues. Losses at the gene ends were 5 bases for V and 3 bases for J; bases not matched to a gene: 3. Per germline, CDR1 LNHDA and CDR2 SQIVND (reference sequence).

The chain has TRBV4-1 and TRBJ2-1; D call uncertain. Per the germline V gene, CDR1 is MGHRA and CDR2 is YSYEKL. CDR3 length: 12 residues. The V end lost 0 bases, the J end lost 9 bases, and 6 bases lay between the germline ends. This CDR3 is CASSQDSFEQFF. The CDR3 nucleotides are TGCGCCAGCAGCCAAGATAGTTTTGAGCAGTTCTTC.

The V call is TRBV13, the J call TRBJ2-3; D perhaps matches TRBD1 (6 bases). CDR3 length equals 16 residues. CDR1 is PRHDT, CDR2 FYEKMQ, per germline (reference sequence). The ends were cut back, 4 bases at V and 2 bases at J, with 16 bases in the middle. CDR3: CASSSWTALATDTQYF. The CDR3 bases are TGTGCCAGCAGCTCCTGGACAGCACTGGCCACAGATACGCAGTATTTT.

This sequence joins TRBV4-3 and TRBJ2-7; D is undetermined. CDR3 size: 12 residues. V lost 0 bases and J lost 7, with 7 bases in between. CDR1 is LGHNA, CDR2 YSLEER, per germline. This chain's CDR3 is CASSQDIGEQYF. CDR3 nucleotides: TGCGCCAGCAGCCAAGATATCGGTGAGCAGTACTTC.

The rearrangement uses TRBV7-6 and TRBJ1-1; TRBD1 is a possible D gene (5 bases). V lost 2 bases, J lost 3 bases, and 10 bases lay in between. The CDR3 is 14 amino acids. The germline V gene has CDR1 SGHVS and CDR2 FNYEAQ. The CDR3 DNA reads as TGTGCCAGCAGCTTATCAGGGATGGACACTGAAGCTTTCTTT. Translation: CASSLSGMDTEAFF.

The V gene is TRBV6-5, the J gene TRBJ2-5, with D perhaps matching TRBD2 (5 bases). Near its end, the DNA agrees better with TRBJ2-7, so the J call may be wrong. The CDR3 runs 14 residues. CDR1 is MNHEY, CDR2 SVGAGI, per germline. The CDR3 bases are TGTGCCAGCAGGGAGCGAGCGGCTGATAACGAGCAGTACTTC. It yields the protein CASRERAADNEQYF.

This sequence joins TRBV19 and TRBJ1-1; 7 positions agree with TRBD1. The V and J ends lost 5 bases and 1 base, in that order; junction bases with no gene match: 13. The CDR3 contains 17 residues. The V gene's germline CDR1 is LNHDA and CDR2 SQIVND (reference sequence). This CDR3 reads CASSVKQGYWGNTEAFF. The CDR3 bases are TGTGCCAGTAGTGTGAAACAGGGGTATTGGGGGAACACTGAAGCTTTCTTT.

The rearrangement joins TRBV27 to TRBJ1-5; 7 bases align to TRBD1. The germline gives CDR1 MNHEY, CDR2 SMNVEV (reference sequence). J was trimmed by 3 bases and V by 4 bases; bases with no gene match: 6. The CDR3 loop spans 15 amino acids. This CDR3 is CASSSLGTDNQPQHF. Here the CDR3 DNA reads TGTGCCAGCAGTTCCTTGGGGACAGACAATCAGCCCCAGCATTTT.

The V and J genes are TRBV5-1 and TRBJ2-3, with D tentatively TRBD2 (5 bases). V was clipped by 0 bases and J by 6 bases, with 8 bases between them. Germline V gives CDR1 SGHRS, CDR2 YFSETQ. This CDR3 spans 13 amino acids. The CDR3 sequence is CASSLELADTQYF. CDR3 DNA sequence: TGCGCCAGCAGCTTGGAGCTAGCCGATACGCAGTATTTT.